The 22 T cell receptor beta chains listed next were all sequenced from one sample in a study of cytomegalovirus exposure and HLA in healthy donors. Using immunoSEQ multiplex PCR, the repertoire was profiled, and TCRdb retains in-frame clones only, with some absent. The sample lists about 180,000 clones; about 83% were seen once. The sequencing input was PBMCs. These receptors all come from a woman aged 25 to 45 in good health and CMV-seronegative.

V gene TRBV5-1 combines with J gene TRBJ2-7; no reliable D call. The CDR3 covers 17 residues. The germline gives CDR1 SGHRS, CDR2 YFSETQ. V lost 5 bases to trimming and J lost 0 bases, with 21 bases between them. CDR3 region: CASRFGSVALSSYEQYF. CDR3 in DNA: TGCGCCAGCAGGTTTGGGTCGGTAGCCTTAAGCTCCTACGAGCAGTACTTC.

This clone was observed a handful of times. CDR3 bases: TGTGCCAGCAGCGTATCGGTAGGAAACACCATATATTTT. Amino acids: CASSVSVGNTIYF. This sequence joins TRBV9 and TRBJ1-3; D is uncertain. CDR1 and CDR2 (germline): SGDLS, YYNGEE. The CDR3 contains 13 residues. V was trimmed by 1 base and J by 4 bases, leaving 6 bases between them.

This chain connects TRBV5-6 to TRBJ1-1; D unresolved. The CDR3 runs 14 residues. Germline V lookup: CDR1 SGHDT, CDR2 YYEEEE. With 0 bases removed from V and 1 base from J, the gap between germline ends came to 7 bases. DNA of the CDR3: TGTGCCAGCAGCTTGGCACAGAGGAACACTGAAGCTTTCTTT. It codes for CASSLAQRNTEAFF.

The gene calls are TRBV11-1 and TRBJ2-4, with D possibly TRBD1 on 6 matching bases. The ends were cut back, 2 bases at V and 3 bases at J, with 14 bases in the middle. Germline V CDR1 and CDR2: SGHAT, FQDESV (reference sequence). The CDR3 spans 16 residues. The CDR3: CASSLFSGASKNIQYF. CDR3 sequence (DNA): TGTGCCAGCAGCTTATTCTCAGGGGCTAGCAAAAACATTCAGTACTTC.

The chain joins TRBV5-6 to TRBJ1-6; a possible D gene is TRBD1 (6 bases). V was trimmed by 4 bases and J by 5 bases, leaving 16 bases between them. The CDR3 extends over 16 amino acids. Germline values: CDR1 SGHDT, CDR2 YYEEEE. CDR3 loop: CASSPVPTGNNSPLHF. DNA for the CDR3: TGTGCCAGCAGCCCAGTACCTACAGGGAATAATTCACCCCTCCACTTT.

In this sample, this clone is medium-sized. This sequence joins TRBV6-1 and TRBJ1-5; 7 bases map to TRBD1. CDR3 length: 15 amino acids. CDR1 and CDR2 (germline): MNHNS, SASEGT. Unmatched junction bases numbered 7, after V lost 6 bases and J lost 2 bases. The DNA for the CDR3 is TGTGCCAGCAGCCTAACAGGGGAGGGCAATCAGCCCCAGCATTTT. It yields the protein CASSLTGEGNQPQHF.

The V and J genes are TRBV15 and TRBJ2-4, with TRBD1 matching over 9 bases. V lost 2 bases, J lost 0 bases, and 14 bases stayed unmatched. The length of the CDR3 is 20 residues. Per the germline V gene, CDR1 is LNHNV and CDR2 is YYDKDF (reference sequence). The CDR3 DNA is TGTGCCACCAGCAGATTTCGGACAGGGGTGAGACCTTTAGCCAAAAACATTCAGTACTTC. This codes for CATSRFRTGVRPLAKNIQYF.

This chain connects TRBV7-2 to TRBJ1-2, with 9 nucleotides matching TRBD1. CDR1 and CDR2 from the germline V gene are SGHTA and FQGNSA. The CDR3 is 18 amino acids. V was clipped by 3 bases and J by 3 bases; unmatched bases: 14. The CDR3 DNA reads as TGTGCCAGCAGCTTTGCCGGGACAGGGTTTGGCACGCACTATGGCTACACCTTC. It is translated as CASSFAGTGFGTHYGYTF. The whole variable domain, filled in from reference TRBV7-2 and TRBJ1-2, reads GAGVSQSPSNKVTEKGKDVELRCDPISGHTALYWYRQSLGQGLEFLIYFQGNSAPDKSGLPSDRFSAERTGGSVSTLTIQRTQQEDSAVYLCASSFAGTGFGTHYGYTFGSGTRLTVV.

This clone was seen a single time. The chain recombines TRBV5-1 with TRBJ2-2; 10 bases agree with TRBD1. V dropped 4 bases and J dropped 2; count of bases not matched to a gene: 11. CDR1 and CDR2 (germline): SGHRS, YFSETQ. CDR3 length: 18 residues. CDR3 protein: CASSLRDRGRGNTGELFF. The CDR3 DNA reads TGCGCCAGCAGCCTCCGGGACAGGGGTAGGGGAAACACCGGGGAGCTGTTTTTT.

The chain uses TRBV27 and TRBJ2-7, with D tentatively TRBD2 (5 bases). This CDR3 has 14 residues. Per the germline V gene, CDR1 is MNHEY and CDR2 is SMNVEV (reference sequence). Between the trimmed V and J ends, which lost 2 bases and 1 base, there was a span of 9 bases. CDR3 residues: CASSLIEGSYEQYF. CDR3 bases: TGTGCCAGCAGTTTAATTGAGGGTTCCTACGAGCAGTACTTC.

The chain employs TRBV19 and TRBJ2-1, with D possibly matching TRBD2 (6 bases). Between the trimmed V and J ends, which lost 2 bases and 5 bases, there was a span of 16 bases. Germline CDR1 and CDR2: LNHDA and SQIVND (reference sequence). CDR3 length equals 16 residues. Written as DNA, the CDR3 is TGTGCCAGTAGTATATTGGACGGGGGACCAAACAATGAGCAGTTCTTC. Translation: CASSILDGGPNNEQFF.

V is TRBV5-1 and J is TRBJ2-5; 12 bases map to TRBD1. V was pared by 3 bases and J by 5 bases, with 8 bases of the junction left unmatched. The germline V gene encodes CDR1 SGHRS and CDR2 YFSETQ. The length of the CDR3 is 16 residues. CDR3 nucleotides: TGCGCCAGCAGCTGGACCGGGACAGGGGGCGGTGAGACCCAGTACTTC. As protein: CASSWTGTGGGETQYF.

This CDR3 is CASSEGQLNEKLFF. The CDR3 DNA is TGTGCCAGCAGTGAAGGACAGCTTAATGAAAAACTGTTTTTT. The chain combines TRBV2 with TRBJ1-4, with D possibly matching TRBD1 (5 bases). V was cut by 1 base and J by 4 bases, with 7 bases left in between. Germline V gene sequence: CDR1 SNHLY, CDR2 FYNNEI. This CDR3 spans 14 amino acids.

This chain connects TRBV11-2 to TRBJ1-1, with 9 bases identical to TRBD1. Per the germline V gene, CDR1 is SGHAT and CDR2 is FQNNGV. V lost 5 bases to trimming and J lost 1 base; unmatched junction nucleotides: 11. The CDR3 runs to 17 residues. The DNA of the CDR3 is TGTGCCAGCAGCCCGGGCGGGACAGGGAGGCAGAACACTGAAGCTTTCTTT. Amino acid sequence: CASSPGGTGRQNTEAFF.

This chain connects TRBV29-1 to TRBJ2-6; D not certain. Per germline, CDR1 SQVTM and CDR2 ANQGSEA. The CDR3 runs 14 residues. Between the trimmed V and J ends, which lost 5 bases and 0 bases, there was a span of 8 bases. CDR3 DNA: TGCAGCGTTCAGGTCAACTCTGGGGCCAACGTCCTGACTTTC. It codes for CSVQVNSGANVLTF.

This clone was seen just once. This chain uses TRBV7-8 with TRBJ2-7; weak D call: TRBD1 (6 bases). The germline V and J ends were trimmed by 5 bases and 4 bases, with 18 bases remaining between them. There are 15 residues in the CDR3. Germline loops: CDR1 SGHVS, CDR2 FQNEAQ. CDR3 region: CASSQKQGRLYEQYF. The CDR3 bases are TGTGCCAGCAGCCAAAAACAGGGAAGGCTATACGAGCAGTACTTC.

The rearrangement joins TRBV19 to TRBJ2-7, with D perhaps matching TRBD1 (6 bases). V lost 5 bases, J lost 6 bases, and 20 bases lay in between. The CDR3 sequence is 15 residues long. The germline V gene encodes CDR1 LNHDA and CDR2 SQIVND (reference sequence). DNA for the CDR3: TGTGCCAGTAGTGTCCAGGACAGAGGGAGTGGCGAGCAGTACTTC. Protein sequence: CASSVQDRGSGEQYF.

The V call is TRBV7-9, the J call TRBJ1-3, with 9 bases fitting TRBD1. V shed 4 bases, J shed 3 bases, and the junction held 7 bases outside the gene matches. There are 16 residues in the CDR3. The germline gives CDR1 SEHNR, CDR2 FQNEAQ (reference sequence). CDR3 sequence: CASSSTGTGYGNTIYF. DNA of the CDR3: TGTGCCAGCAGCTCTACCGGGACAGGGTATGGAAACACCATATATTTT.

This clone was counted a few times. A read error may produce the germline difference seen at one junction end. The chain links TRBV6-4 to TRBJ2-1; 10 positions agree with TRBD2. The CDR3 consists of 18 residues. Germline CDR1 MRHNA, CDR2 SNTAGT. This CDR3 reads CASSESASGGLEYIEQFF. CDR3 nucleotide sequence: TGTGCCAGCAGTGAATCCGCTAGCGGGGGCCTCGAATACATTGAGCAGTTCTTC.

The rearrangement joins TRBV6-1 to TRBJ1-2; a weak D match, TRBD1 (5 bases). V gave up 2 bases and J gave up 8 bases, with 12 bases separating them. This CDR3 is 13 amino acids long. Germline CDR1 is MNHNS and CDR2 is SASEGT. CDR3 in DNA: TGTGCCAGCAGTGAACAGGGTTTGGGGGGCTACACCTTC. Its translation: CASSEQGLGGYTF.

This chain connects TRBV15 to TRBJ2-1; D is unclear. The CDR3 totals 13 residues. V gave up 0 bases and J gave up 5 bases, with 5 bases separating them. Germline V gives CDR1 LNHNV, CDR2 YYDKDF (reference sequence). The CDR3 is CATSRDFNNEQFF. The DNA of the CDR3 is TGTGCCACCAGCAGAGATTTTAACAATGAGCAGTTCTTC.

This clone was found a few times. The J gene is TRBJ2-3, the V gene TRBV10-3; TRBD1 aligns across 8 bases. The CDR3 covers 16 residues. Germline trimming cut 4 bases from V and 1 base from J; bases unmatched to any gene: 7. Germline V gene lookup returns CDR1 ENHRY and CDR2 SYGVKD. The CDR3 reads CAISAEPGQGTDTQYF. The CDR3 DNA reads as TGTGCCATCAGTGCCGAACCGGGACAGGGCACAGATACGCAGTATTTT.